The 16 T cell receptor beta chains given below trace back to one sample, sequenced in a study of shared clonotypes between healthy human individuals. Terminally differentiated effector memory CD45RA+ cells were excluded from the naive CD8 cells, which were CD45RO-negative and positively selected for CCR7. Only in-frame clones appear in the TCRdb table, and some are missing; sequencing was by immunoSEQ multiplex PCR. The repertoire holds around 1.9 million clones, with roughly 93% as singletons. Sequencing was done on a sample of naive CD8+ T cells from PBMCs. The receptor set was obtained from a man aged 18 to 29 in good health. Some clones in this sample may be carry-over from other donors' samples.

V is TRBV7-8 and J is TRBJ2-1, with D possibly TRBD1 on 8 matching bases. Germline values: CDR1 SGHVS, CDR2 FQNEAQ. Trimming shortened V by 6 bases and J by 6 bases, and 24 bases separated the two germline ends. This CDR3 has 17 amino acids. CDR3 in DNA: TGTGCCAGCAGTGACAGGGGAAGGAGTGGGAGGGGCAATGAGCAGTTCTTC. As protein: CASSDRGRSGRGNEQFF.

The V call is TRBV27, the J call TRBJ2-1; possibly TRBD2 for D (6 bases). Trimming left V 8 bases short and J 0 bases short, with 14 bases between. This CDR3 has 15 amino acids. Germline V gene sequence: CDR1 MNHEY, CDR2 SMNVEV (reference sequence). CDR3 sequence: CASGKRGSSYNEQFF. Here the CDR3 DNA reads TGTGCCAGCGGGAAACGGGGGAGCTCCTACAATGAGCAGTTCTTC.

This rearrangement joins TRBV28 to TRBJ2-7; D unclear. Germline assignment: CDR1 MDHEN and CDR2 SYDVKM. The CDR3 consists of 13 residues. With 3 bases removed from V and 11 bases from J, the gap between germline ends came to 17 bases. CDR3 coding DNA: TGTGCCAGCAGTTTGGTAATAGCCATGGAGAAGTACTTC. It codes for CASSLVIAMEKYF.

The V and J genes are TRBV28 and TRBJ1-1, with 8 bases lining up with TRBD1. The CDR3 is 16 amino acids. J lost 0 bases, V lost 4 bases, and 7 bases had no gene match. Germline V gene data show CDR1 as MDHEN and CDR2 as SYDVKM. For the CDR3, the DNA is TGTGCCAGCAGTTCGGACAGGGAATCTATGAACACTGAAGCTTTCTTT. Protein: CASSSDRESMNTEAFF.

The chain has TRBV7-9 and TRBJ2-1; D gene ambiguous. Germline CDR1 is SEHNR and CDR2 is FQNEAQ (reference sequence). The CDR3 extends over 15 amino acids. The V and J ends lost 3 bases and 12 bases respectively, with 21 bases between them. Here the CDR3 reads CASSFGETEFYGQFF. The CDR3 region has the DNA TGTGCCAGCAGCTTCGGCGAAACAGAGTTCTATGGGCAGTTCTTC.

The chain is built from TRBV9 and TRBJ2-5; D not certain. The CDR3 runs to 16 residues. Germline V lookup: CDR1 SGDLS, CDR2 YYNGEE. The V and J ends lost 0 bases and 6 bases respectively, with 18 bases between them. For the CDR3, the DNA is TGTGCCAGCAGCGTAGATCTGATCCCATCCAAGAAGACCCAGTACTTC. Translating it yields CASSVDLIPSKKTQYF.

V and J are TRBV28 and TRBJ2-1; weak D call: TRBD2 (5 bases). V shed 6 bases and J shed 12 bases, with 39 bases lying between them. Germline-derived CDR1 and CDR2 are MDHEN and SYDVKM. The length of the CDR3 is 20 residues. The CDR3 region has the DNA TGTGCCAGCAGCTCCAGATTTGCGGGCGGCATCCAATTCTCACACGATGGGCAGTTCTTC. Amino acids: CASSSRFAGGIQFSHDGQFF.

This sequence joins TRBV7-9 and TRBJ1-1; D is unclear. This CDR3 is built from 14 residues. Germline CDR1 SEHNR, CDR2 FQNEAQ (reference sequence). Trimming removed 6 bases at V and 5 bases at J, with 16 bases between. The CDR3 bases are TGTGCCAGCAGACAAAGCGCGAAATTTACTGAAGCTTTCTTT. Amino acids: CASRQSAKFTEAFF.

This rearrangement joins TRBV19 to TRBJ2-7; the match to TRBD2 covers 8 bases. The CDR3 consists of 14 residues. Germline CDR1 and CDR2: LNHDA and SQIVND (reference sequence). J lost 5 bases, V lost 7 bases, and 10 bases had no gene match. The CDR3 DNA reads TGTGCCAGTATGTCACGGGAGGGTGGCCACGAGCAGTACTTC. This sequence encodes CASMSREGGHEQYF.

The CDR3 region has the DNA TGTGCCAGTAGTGGACTAGCGGGAGGCAATGAGCAGTTCTTC. This sequence encodes CASSGLAGGNEQFF. The chain joins TRBV19 to TRBJ2-1, with 14 positions matching TRBD2. The junction had 0 bases not matched to a gene; V was cut back by 5 bases and J by 6 bases. CDR1 and CDR2 (germline): LNHDA, SQIVND (reference sequence). The CDR3 totals 14 residues.

This rearrangement joins TRBV10-3 to TRBJ2-5, with no clear D. Germline V CDR1 and CDR2: ENHRY, SYGVKD. This CDR3 is 14 amino acids long. Trimming pared 1 base from V and 1 base from J, leaving 7 bases between. CDR3 sequence reads: CAISEYRTQETQYF. In nucleotides, the CDR3 is TGTGCCATCAGTGAGTATCGGACCCAAGAGACCCAGTACTTC.

V usage is TRBV29-1 and J usage is TRBJ2-7; 8 positions agree with TRBD1. CDR1 is SQVTM and CDR2 is ANQGSEA in the germline V gene. The length of the CDR3 is 13 residues. J was trimmed by 1 base and V by 6 bases; bases with no gene match: 5. Here the CDR3 reads CSVITGGSYEQYF. CDR3 coding DNA: TGCAGCGTAATTACAGGGGGTTCCTACGAGCAGTACTTC.

V gene TRBV6-1 combines with J gene TRBJ1-5; D is unresolved. This CDR3 has 17 residues. In germline, CDR1 is MNHNS, CDR2 SASEGT. Trimming removed 0 bases from V and 4 bases from J, with 16 bases in between. In DNA form, the CDR3 reads TGTGCCAGCAGTGAAGCGCGGTTATTAGTAGGGAATCAGCCCCAGCATTTT. Amino acids: CASSEARLLVGNQPQHF.

The gene calls are TRBV27 and TRBJ2-1; TRBD1 matches 10 bases. The length of the CDR3 is 15 residues. Per germline, CDR1 MNHEY and CDR2 SMNVEV (reference sequence). V lost 3 bases, J lost 10 bases, and 9 bases stayed unmatched. The CDR3 coding sequence is TGTGCCAGCAGTTTGGGGGACAGGGGAGTGGAAGAGCAGTTCTTC. Translating gives CASSLGDRGVEEQFF.

The genes are TRBV7-3 and TRBJ2-2; maybe TRBD1 (6 bases). CDR3 length: 13 residues. With 5 bases removed from V and 5 bases from J, the gap between germline ends came to 9 bases. Germline V gene data show CDR1 as SGHTA and CDR2 as FQGTGA. CDR3 DNA: TGTGCCAGCAGCATCCAGGGGACCGGGGAGCTGTTTTTT. Encoded protein: CASSIQGTGELFF.

This chain uses TRBV7-9 with TRBJ2-1; TRBD1 matches at 7 bases. From germline, CDR1 is SEHNR and CDR2 FQNEAQ (reference sequence). V trimming: 5 bases; J trimming: 3 bases; junction bases outside the gene matches: 4. This CDR3 is 14 amino acids long. DNA of the CDR3: TGTGCCAGCAGCCCAGGGGGAGACTACAATGAGCAGTTCTTC. It specifies CASSPGGDYNEQFF.